This T cell receptor beta chain was retrieved from a study of T cells in Graves' hyperthyroidism and ophthalmopathy. Study-level results: The model made its ophthalmopathy prediction, and onset followed a median roughly 6.5 months later. Researchers found most expanded thyroid clonotypes above 0.001 in blood as well.

Patients counted as stable if ophthalmopathy did not develop within 18 months. More than 9.5 ml fresh peripheral blood yielded the PBMCs. Amplified TCR beta CDR3 regions came from RNA transcripts. HTBI primers were the set used in a first-round RT-PCR of the TCR CDR3. TCRdb re-analysed the multiplex PCR reads in MiXCR, keeping a single row per CDR3 protein. The sample holds some 800,000 distinct CDR3 sequences, more than 30% seen once. The V end was cut by 5 bases, the J end by 5 bases, with 18 bases between. Germline V gives CDR1 LNHNV, CDR2 YYDKDF (reference sequence). CDR3 length: 15 amino acids. This clonotype was counted ten times or more. Antigen: not known.

The genes are TRBV15 and TRBJ2-5, with D perhaps TRBD2 (6 bases). The origin of this receptor is a man aged 18 to 30 with Graves' hyperthyroidism. Sequences were obtained from blood. In DNA form, the CDR3 reads TGTGCCACCAGCGCCGGGACCTTGGAGGGGGAGACCCAGTACTTC. It specifies CATSAGTLEGETQYF.